The T cell receptor (beta chain) described here comes from a study of vaccination and CD4 T cells after COVID-19. Study summary: Overlapping SARS-CoV-2, HCoV-NL63, HCoV-OC43 and HCoV-229E spike peptides stimulated the cells.

The assay that was used to sequence DNA from cultured CD4+ T cells was the Oncomine TCR Beta short-read assay. TCRdb independently ran MiXCR on the PCR reads; one entry per CDR3 protein. The sample lists about 15,000 distinct CDR3 sequences, 55% to 75% occurring once. In regard to this clonotype: Antigen unknown.

Treatment meaning: roughly 10-day PBMC culture with coronavirus spike peptide pools or control peptides (ViraFEST assay). Study-level results: Going from roughly 22 to 38, median SARS-CoV-2-reactive clonotypes did not rise significantly.

Trimming pared 0 bases from V and 1 base from J, leaving 19 bases between. CDR1 is SGHAT and CDR2 is FQDESV in the germline V gene (reference sequence). The CDR3 sequence is 19 residues long. Sequenced sample: CD4+ T cells from blood, cultured in vitro. The chain has TRBV11-1 and TRBJ1-5; D gene ambiguous. The TCR was taken from a human donor who had recovered from COVID-19. The CDR3 protein is CASSLARFGGPESNQPQHF. CDR3 in DNA: TGTGCCAGCAGCTTAGCACGATTCGGTGGGCCTGAGAGCAATCAGCCCCAGCATTTT.